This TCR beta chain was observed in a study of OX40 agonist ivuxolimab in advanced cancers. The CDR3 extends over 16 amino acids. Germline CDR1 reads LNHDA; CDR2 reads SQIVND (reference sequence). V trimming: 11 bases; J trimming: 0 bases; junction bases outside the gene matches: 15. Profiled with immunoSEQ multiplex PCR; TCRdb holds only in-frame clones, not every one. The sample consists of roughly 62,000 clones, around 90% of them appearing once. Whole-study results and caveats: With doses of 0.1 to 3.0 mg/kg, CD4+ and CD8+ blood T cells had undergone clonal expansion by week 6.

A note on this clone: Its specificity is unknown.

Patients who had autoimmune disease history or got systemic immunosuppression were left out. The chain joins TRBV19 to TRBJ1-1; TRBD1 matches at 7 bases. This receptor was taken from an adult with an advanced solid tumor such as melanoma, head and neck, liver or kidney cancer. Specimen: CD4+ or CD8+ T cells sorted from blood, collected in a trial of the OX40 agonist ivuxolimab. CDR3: CASSRPIQGMNTEAFF. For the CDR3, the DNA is TGTGCCTCTTCGAGACCGATACAGGGGATGAACACTGAAGCTTTCTTT.